This T cell receptor (beta chain) was sequenced for a study of beta chain features in type 1 diabetes (dated by TCRdb to the late 2010s). About the investigation overall: Mean age, gender distribution, total cell number and subset yield were not different between patients and healthy donors. Whereas all 30 or so donors provided naive and central memory subsets, regulatory and stem cell-like memory subsets were isolated from just 8 patients and roughly 8 healthy donors. A total of under 120,000,000 sorted cells were examined across all samples, and RNA yield correlated strongly with the number of cells per subset. In the study, TCRB repertoires of sorted circulating CD4+ T cell subsets from recently diagnosed type 1 diabetes patients were compared with those of matched healthy donors. Findings and caveats that apply to the study as a whole: Shorter templates might be favored by PCR, yet because patient and control samples were amplified and corrected together, any such skew would affect both groups equally. Naive, central memory and regulatory TCRB repertoires appeared to be more alike among patients than among healthy donors. Fewer insertions and more nucleotide deletions at VDJ recombination sites were observed in patients with type 1 diabetes, implying thymic rearrangement abnormalities. Because small numbers of individuals were included in the HLA sub-analyses, any influence of HLA type on TCRB rearrangement was left unresolved. Type 1 diabetes patients showed a moderate but significant shortening of TCRB CDR3 length in all four CD4+ subsets. Because cDNA was sequenced instead of genomic DNA, highly expressing activated cells could be over-represented, though the groups showed no difference in activation or CD3 levels.

Trimming takes 6 bases from V and 0 bases from J, and the germline ends sit 14 bases apart. The germline V gene (reference sequence) specifies SGHNT as CDR1 and YYREEE as CDR2. The CDR3 sequence holds 15 residues, the cysteine and phenylalanine included. Just CDR3 DNA is preserved here, 45 bases in frame from base 1. As regards this clone: There is no known antigen for this receptor. The sample holds no much larger clone one base away, and base qualities are not on file.

Each donor gave one peripheral blood draw, averaging approximately 110 mL, which was collected into heparinised tubes. Using a panel that included CD45RO, CCR7, CD25, CD127, CD95 and CD27, naive, central memory, regulatory and stem cell-like memory CD4+ T cells were sorted on a BD FACSAria II. Purity was above 98% for every sorted population. Right away, PBMCs were isolated by Lymphoprep density gradient centrifugation and were stained directly, with no culture step. To minimize batch effects, samples were stained and sorted in pairs, one healthy donor with one patient per experiment. All of the isolated RNA was reverse transcribed with the High Capacity cDNA Reverse Transcription Kit, so expressed TCRB transcripts were sequenced. Naive, central memory and regulatory T cell samples underwent deep immunoSEQ sequencing, averaging about 3.57 million total reads per sample. After sorted cells were lysed in RLT buffer, RNA was extracted with DNase-treated RNeasy Micro or Mini kits, with the choice depending on cell number. To prevent cross-contamination, each cell subset was processed individually, whereas patient and healthy donor samples were processed jointly. TCRB sequences were amplified from cDNA with the immunoSEQ multiplex PCR, producing 87-bp fragments spanning the CDR3 region. Sequencing of the amplicons was done on the Illumina HiSeq platform. Processing in the source paper ran as follows. PCR bias was corrected computationally using synthetic template baselines, and reads within Hamming distance 2 were collapsed, with unmergeable singletons discarded. Reads were aligned against IMGT so that V, D and J genes, CDR3 length and insertions or deletions at six rearrangement sites could be assigned. Clonotype counts were normalized to sorted cell number within each subset before computing true diversity and Gini coefficients with the tcR R package. The overlap coefficient, calculated on TCRB nucleotide sequences, was used to measure repertoire sharing. Out-of-frame TCRB sequences from naive cells were analyzed to stand in for the pre-selection repertoire. This is the immuneACCESS table as TCRdb keeps it, with only in-frame sequences that have V and J called. A part of the clones is gone; compared with another copy, unresolved V genes explain less than half, and the rest is unexplained. V and J calls and clone size are copied from that table; D and trimming were computed from the DNA. The sample yields about 340,000 clones; approximately 13% were counted once. The ten largest clones represent about 0.016% of the sample.

In this chain, TRBV5-4 is recombined with TRBJ2-3, with TRBD2 tentatively as D gene (6 bases match). Sequencing was performed on naive CD4+ T cells from blood. Read against the paper, the sample's cell subset or site label means: true naive CD4+ T cells. This clonotype was sampled from a woman under 30 with type 1 diabetes. The CDR3 loop reads CASTRLGLSTDTQYF. The DNA is TGTGCCAGCACCAGACTAGGACTGAGCACAGATACGCAGTATTTT.